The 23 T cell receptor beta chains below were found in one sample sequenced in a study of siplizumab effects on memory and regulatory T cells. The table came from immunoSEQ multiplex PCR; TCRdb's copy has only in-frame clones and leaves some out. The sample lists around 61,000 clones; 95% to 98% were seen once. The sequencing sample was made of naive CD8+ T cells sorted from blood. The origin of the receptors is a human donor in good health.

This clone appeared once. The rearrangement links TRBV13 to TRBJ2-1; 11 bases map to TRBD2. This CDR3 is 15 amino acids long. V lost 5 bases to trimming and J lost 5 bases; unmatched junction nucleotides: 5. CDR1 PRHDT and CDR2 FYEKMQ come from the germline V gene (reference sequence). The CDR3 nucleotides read TGTGCCAGCAGCCCCGGACTAGCGGGCCACAATGAGCAGTTCTTC. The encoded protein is CASSPGLAGHNEQFF.

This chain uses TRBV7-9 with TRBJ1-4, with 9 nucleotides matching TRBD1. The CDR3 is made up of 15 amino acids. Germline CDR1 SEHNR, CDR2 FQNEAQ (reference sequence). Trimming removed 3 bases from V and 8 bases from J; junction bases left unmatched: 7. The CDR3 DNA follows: TGTGCCAGCAGCTTCCCCCGACAGGGGGAGGAAAAACTGTTTTTT. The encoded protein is CASSFPRQGEEKLFF.

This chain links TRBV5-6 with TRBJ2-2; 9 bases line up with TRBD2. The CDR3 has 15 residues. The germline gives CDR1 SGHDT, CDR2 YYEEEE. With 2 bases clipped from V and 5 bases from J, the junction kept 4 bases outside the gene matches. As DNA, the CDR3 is TGTGCCAGCAGCTTTTTAGCGGGAGAAACCGGGGAGCTGTTTTTT. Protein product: CASSFLAGETGELFF.

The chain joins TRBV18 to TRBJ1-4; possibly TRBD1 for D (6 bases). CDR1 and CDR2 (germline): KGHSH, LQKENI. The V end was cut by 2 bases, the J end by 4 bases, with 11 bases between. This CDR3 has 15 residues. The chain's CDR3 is CASSPRGADNEKLFF. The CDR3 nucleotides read TGTGCCAGCTCACCAAGGGGGGCAGATAATGAAAAACTGTTTTTT.

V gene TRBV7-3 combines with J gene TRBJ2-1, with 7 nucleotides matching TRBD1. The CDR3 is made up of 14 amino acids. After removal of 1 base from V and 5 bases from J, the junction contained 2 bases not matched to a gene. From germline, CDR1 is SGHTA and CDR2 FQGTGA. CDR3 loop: CASSLIGGNNEQFF. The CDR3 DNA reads TGTGCCAGCAGCTTAATAGGGGGCAACAATGAGCAGTTCTTC.

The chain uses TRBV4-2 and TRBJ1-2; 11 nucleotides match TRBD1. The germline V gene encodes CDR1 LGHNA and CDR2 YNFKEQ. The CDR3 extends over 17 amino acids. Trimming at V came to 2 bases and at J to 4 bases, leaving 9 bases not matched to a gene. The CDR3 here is CASSQSKPGQGGYGYTF. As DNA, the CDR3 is TGTGCCAGCAGCCAAAGCAAACCGGGACAGGGGGGCTATGGCTACACCTTC.

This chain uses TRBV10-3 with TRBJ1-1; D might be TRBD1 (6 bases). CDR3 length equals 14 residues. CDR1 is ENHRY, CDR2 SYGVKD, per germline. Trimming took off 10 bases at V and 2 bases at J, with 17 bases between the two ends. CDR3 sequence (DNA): TGTGCCACCCAACTGGACAGTATAAACACTGAAGCTTTCTTT. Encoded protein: CATQLDSINTEAFF.

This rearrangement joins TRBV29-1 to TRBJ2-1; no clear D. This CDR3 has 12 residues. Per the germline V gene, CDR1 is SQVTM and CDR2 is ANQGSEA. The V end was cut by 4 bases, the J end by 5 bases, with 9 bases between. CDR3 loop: CSVVRQNNEQFF. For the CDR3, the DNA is TGCAGCGTTGTCCGGCAGAACAATGAGCAGTTCTTC.

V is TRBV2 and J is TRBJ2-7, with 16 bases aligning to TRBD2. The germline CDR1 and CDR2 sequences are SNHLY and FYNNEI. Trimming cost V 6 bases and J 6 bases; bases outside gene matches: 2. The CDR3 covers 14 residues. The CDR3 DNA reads TGTGCCAGCAGGGGACTAGCGGGAGGGGGCGAGCAGTACTTC. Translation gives CASRGLAGGGEQYF.

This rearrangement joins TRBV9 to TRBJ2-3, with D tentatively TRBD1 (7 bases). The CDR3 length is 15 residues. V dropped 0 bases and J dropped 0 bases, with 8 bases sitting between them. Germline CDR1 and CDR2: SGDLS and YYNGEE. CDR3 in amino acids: CASSVAGGSTDTQYF. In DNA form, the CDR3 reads TGTGCCAGCAGCGTAGCAGGGGGGAGCACAGATACGCAGTATTTT.

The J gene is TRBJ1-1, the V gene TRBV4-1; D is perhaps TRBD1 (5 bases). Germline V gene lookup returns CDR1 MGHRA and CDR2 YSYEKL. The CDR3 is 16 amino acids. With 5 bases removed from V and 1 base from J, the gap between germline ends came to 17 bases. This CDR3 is CASSLTPGLGNTEAFF. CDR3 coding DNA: TGCGCCAGCAGCTTAACCCCGGGACTTGGGAACACTGAAGCTTTCTTT.

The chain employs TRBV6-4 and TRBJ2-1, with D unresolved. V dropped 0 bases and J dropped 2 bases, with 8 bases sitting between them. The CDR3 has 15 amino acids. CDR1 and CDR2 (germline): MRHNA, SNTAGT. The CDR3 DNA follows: TGTGCCAGCAGTGACTCAGGGTCTACCTACAATGAGCAGTTCTTC. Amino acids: CASSDSGSTYNEQFF.

The CDR3 DNA reads as TGTGCCAGCAGCTTAGAGGGGATTTTTGGCGACACCAGCTACGAGCAGTACTTC. Protein: CASSLEGIFGDTSYEQYF. The chain uses TRBV7-2 and TRBJ2-7; possibly TRBD1 for D (5 bases). Trimming removed 1 base at V and 3 bases at J, with 22 bases between. The CDR3 loop spans 18 amino acids. CDR1 is SGHTA and CDR2 is FQGNSA in the germline V gene.

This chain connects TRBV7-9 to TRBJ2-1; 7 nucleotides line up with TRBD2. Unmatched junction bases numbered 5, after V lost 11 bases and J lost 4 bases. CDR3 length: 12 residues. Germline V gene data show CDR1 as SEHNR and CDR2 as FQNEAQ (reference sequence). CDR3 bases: TGTGCCTCCTCGGGGGGTTACAATGAGCAGTTCTTC. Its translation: CASSGGYNEQFF.

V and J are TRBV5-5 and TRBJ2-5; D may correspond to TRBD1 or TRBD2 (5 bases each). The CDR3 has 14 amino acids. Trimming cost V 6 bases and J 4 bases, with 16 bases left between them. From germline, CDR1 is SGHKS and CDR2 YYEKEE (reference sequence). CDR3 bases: TGTGCCAGCACCTTCGGGGACGGTCCAGAGACCCAGTACTTC. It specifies CASTFGDGPETQYF. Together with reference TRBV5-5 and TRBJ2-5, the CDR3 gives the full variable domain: DAGVTQSPTHLIKTRGQQVTLRCSPISGHKSVSWYQQVLGQGPQFIFQYYEKEERGRGNFPDRFSARQFPNYSSELNVNALLLGDSALYLCASTFGDGPETQYFGPGTRLLVL.

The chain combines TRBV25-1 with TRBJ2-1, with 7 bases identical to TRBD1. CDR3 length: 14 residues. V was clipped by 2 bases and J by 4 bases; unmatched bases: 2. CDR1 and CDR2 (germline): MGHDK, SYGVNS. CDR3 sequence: CASSELGQYNEQFF. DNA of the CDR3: TGTGCCAGCAGTGAACTGGGACAGTACAATGAGCAGTTCTTC.

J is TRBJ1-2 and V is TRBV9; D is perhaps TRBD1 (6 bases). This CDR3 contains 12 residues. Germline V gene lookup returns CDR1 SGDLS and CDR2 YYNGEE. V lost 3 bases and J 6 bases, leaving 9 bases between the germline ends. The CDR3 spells CASSAQGNGYTF. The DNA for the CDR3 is TGTGCCAGCAGCGCGCAGGGGAATGGCTACACCTTC.

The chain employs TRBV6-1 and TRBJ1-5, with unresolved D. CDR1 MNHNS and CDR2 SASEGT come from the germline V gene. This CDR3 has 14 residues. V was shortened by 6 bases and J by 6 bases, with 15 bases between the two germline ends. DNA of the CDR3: TGTGCCAGCAGAGAAAGTCCTCGCGGTCAGCCCCAGCATTTT. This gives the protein CASRESPRGQPQHF.

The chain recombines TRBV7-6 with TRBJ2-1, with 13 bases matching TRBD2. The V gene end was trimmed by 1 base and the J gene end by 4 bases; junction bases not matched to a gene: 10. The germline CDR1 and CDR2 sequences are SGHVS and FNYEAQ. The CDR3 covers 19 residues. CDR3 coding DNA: TGTGCCAGCAGCTTAGATGGACTAGCGGGAGAAACGTCTTACAATGAGCAGTTCTTC. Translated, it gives CASSLDGLAGETSYNEQFF.

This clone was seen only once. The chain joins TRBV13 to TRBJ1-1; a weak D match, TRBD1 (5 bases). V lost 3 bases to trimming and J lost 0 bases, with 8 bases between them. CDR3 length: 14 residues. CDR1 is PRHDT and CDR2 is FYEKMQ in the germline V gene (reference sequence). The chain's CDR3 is CASSLGQMNTEAFF. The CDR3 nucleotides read TGTGCCAGCAGCTTGGGGCAAATGAACACTGAAGCTTTCTTT.

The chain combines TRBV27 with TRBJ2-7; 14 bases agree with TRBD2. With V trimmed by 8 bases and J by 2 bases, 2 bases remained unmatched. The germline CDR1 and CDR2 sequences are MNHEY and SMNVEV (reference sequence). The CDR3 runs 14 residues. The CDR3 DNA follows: TGTGCCAGCTCGGGACTAGCGGGAGCCTACGAGCAGTACTTC. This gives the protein CASSGLAGAYEQYF.

The chain's CDR3 is CSVGQGREGNTIYF. For the CDR3, the DNA is TGCAGCGTGGGACAGGGTCGGGAAGGAAACACCATATATTTT. This chain uses TRBV29-1 with TRBJ1-3; 9 positions agree with TRBD1. Trimming cost V 6 bases and J 4 bases; bases outside gene matches: 7. The germline CDR1 and CDR2 sequences are SQVTM and ANQGSEA. The CDR3 is 14 amino acids. Looking up the rest from reference TRBV29-1 and TRBJ1-3 gives the full variable domain: SAVISQKPSRDICQRGTSLTIQCQVDSQVTMMFWYRQQPGQSLTLIATANQGSEATYESGFVIDKFPISRPNLTFSTLTVSNMSPEDSSIYLCSVGQGREGNTIYFGEGSWLTVV.

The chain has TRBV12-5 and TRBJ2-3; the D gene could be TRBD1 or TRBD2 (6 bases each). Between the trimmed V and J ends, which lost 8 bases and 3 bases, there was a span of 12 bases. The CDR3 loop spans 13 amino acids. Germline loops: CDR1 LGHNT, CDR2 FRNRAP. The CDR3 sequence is CASKTGRTDTQYF. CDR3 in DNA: TGTGCTAGTAAAACAGGGAGGACAGATACGCAGTATTTT.